These 3 T cell receptor beta chains were all obtained from the same sample, sequenced in a study of identical twins. TCRdb re-derived calls from the 5' RACE reads in MiXCR, one entry per CDR3 protein. The sample records about 890,000 distinct CDR3 sequences, 9% to 15% being singletons. The same sample was also studied in work on yellow fever vaccine responses in identical twins.

The sequenced sample consisted of PBMCs. The source of these receptors is a woman aged 18-29 years in good health.

The chain has TRBV12-3 or TRBV12-4 and TRBJ1-5; D might be TRBD1 (5 bases). Trimming left V 5 bases short and J 0 bases short, with 14 bases between. The CDR3 length is 16 residues. CDR3 DNA sequence: TGTGCCAGCAGTCCTGCGGGGGGTCATAGCAATCAGCCCCAGCATTTT. Encoded protein: CASSPAGGHSNQPQHF.

The table lists this clonotype with a few counts. V usage is TRBV5-6 and J usage is TRBJ2-3; D is perhaps TRBD2 (5 bases). The CDR3 has 14 amino acids. The germline V gene encodes CDR1 SGHDT and CDR2 YYEEEE. Trimming took 4 bases from V and 0 from J, leaving 9 bases between them. CDR3 nucleotide sequence: TGTGCCAGCAGCCGGAGGTCCAGCACAGATACGCAGTATTTT. It translates to CASSRRSSTDTQYF. Filled out from reference TRBV5-6 and TRBJ2-3, the complete variable domain reads DAGVTQSPTHLIKTRGQQVTLRCSPKSGHDTVSWYQQALGQGPQFIFQYYEEEERQRGNFPDRFSGHQFPNYSSELNVNALLLGDSALYLCASSRRSSTDTQYFGPGTRLTVL.

In its sample, this clonotype was seen a few times. V usage is TRBV7-6 and J usage is TRBJ1-4; a possible D gene is TRBD1 (5 bases). The CDR3 has 14 residues. Germline CDR1 and CDR2: SGHVS and FNYEAQ. V was trimmed by 4 bases and J by 7 bases, leaving 13 bases between them. Here the CDR3 DNA reads TGTGCCAGCAGCTCCGCGCACAGGAGTGAAAAACTGTTTTTT. Translation: CASSSAHRSEKLFF.